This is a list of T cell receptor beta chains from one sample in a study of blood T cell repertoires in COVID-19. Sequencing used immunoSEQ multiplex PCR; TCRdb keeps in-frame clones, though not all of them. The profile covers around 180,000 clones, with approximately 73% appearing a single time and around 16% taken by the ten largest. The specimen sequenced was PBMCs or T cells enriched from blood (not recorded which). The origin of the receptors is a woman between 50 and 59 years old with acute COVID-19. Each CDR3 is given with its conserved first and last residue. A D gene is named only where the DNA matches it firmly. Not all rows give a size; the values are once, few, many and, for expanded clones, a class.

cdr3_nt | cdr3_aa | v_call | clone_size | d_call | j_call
TGTGCCAGCAGCTTAGAGGCGGGGGGGATCTACAATGAGCAGTTCTTC | CASSLEAGGIYNEQFF | TRBV7-9 | once | TRBD2 | TRBJ2-1
TGTGCCAGCTCACCACGCGGGTTTAGCAGCACTGAAGCTTTCTTT | CASSPRGFSSTEAFF | TRBV18 | few | . | TRBJ1-1
TGCGCCAGCAGCTCGAGGACTAGCGGAGGCTCTGGAAACACCATATATTTT | CASSSRTSGGSGNTIYF | TRBV5-1 | . | . | TRBJ1-3
TGTGCCAGCAGGGGGGCTCCTGGCGGCTACACCTTC | CASRGAPGGYTF | TRBV2 | . | . | TRBJ1-2
TGCGCCAGCAGCACAAACCAAAAGGGGGGGTCCCGGAATGATGGCTACACCTTC | CASSTNQKGGSRNDGYTF | TRBV5-1 | few | . | TRBJ1-2
TGTGCCAGCAGCAAAAAAAACGGGACAGGGGGCGACTATGGCTACACCTTC | CASSKKNGTGGDYGYTF | TRBV21-1 | . | . | TRBJ1-2
TGTGCCAGCAGCTTAAGGTCAGGTAGCAATCAGCCCCAGCATTTT | CASSLRSGSNQPQHF | TRBV7-2 | . | . | TRBJ1-5
TGTGCCAGCAGCAGGGGGGGACTAGAGACCCAGTACTTC | CASSRGGLETQYF | TRBV7-2 | . | . | TRBJ2-5
TGTGCCAGCAGCTTCCTAGGGGCAGGGGATGGCTACACCTTC | CASSFLGAGDGYTF | TRBV11-1 | few | . | TRBJ1-2
TGTGCCAGCAGTTTCCGGGGAGTCGCTGAAGCTTTCTTT | CASSFRGVAEAFF | TRBV12-3/TRBV12-4 | . | . | TRBJ1-1
TGTGCCAGCAGCGCGGGGGGAGGAGGAAACACCATATATTTT | CASSAGGGGNTIYF | TRBV3-1/TRBV3-2 | once | . | TRBJ1-3
TGTGCCAGTAGCAGGGGAACCTTCACTGAAGCTTTCTTT | CASSRGTFTEAFF | TRBV19 | few | . | TRBJ1-1
TGTGCCAGCAGCTTAACCTGGGACATAACAGATACGCAGTATTTT | CASSLTWDITDTQYF | TRBV7-9 | few | . | TRBJ2-3
TGTGCCAGCTCACCATCGCAGGCCCTTGATAGCTCCTACAATGAGCAGTTCTTC | CASSPSQALDSSYNEQFF | TRBV18 | . | . | TRBJ2-1
TGTGCCACCAGTGTACCCGGCAGGGGGCGCGGGGGAGGGCAAGAGACCCAGTACTTC | CATSVPGRGRGGGQETQYF | TRBV24-1 | . | . | TRBJ2-5
TGCGCCAGCAGCTTGGGCGTGACAGGGGGGATAGGCTCACCCCTCCACTTT | CASSLGVTGGIGSPLHF | TRBV5-1 | few | TRBD1 | TRBJ1-6
TGTGCCAGCAGCTTGACAGGGCTGATCTACACCTTC | CASSLTGLIYTF | TRBV6-5 | . | TRBD1 | TRBJ1-2